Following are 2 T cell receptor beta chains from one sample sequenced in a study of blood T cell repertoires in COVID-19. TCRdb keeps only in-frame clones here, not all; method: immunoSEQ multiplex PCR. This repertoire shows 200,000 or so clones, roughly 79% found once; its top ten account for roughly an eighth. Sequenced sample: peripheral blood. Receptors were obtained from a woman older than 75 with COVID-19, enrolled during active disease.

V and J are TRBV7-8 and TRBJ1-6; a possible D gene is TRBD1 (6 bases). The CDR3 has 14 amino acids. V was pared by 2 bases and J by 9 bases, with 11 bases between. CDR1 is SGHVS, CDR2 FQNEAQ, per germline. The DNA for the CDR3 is TGTGCCAGCAGCTTAAACAGGGAGGGTTCACCCCTCCACTTT. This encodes CASSLNREGSPLHF.

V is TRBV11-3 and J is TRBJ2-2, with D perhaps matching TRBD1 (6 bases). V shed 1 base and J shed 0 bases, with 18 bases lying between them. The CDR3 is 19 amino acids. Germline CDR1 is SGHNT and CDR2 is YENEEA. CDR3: CASSLAYRVNLTNTGELFF. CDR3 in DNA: TGTGCCAGCAGCTTAGCGTACAGGGTAAACCTTACGAACACCGGGGAGCTGTTTTTT.